The present T cell receptor (beta chain) was sequenced within a study of blood T cell repertoires in COVID-19 (TCRdb year 2020). Looking at the study overall: Samples from collaborators originated in the United States, Italy and Spain and spanned both the acute and convalescent phases of COVID-19. The prospective study material was composed of cDNA or gDNA derived from T cells, B-cell-depleted T cells, or PBMCs. The dataset comprised deeply sampled blood TCRbeta repertoires from subjects exposed to, actively infected with, or recovered from COVID-19. The repertoires were released in a freely available public database meant as a resource for research on the immune response to SARS-CoV-2. The samples were drawn from two sources: the first 160 participants of the ongoing ImmuneRACE study, and 1,200 or so subjects contributed by 6 global collaborators. Sample metadata almost always included a de-identified subject ID, COVID-19 status, age in years and sex. Where available, HLA class I and class II types were obtained from metadata supplied by the sample provider rather than from assay-based typing.

Notes on this clone: Its antigen is unknown. Base qualities are not recorded, but no much larger clone differs from it by a single base.

The investigation overall reported the following: The amount of clinical and demographic metadata varied by source and participant and was provided uncurated.

The immunoSEQ Assay, a bias-controlled multiplex PCR, was used to amplify TCRbeta CDR3 regions from genomic DNA. The authors' analysis ran thus. Within the assay, amplification of reference gene primers was used to estimate how many nucleated cells each sample contained. To quantify the absolute abundance of each unique TCRbeta CDR3 rearrangement, sequence reads were collapsed and filtered. For each sample, productive Simpson clonality was calculated as the square root of Simpson's diversity index over productive rearrangements. TCRdb carries this immuneACCESS record with in-frame sequences only. Its versions omit some clonotypes, under half of them owing to an unresolved V gene in the studies checked, with the rest unexplained. V, J and clone size derive from that table, while D and trimming were established from the DNA sequence. This sample has hundreds of thousands of clones in its table, and roughly 90% of those were observed once. The ten largest clones represent 0.95% to 1.5% of the sample.

The germline V gene supplies CDR1 MDHEN and CDR2 SYDVKM. V has 6 bases trimmed and J has 2 bases trimmed; junction bases matching no gene number 6. Including the terminal cysteine and phenylalanine, the CDR3 comprises 15 residues. Just CDR3 DNA is preserved here, 45 bases in frame from base 1. Collaborating institutions collected whole blood in K2EDTA tubes following their own protocols. For TCRbeta analysis, collaborator samples were shipped as frozen whole blood, as isolated PBMCs, or as DNA extracted from either sample type. The sequence derives from a man aged 35-49 years with acute or convalescent COVID-19. The sample consisted of peripheral blood. The receptor chain draws on TRBV28 and TRBJ1-3; 8 nucleotides in the junction match TRBD1. The DNA reads as follows: TGTGCCAGCAGCACGGACAGGGTTACTGGAAACACCATATATTTT. The resulting protein is CASSTDRVTGNTIYF. Where the CDR3 stops, the reference TRBV28 and TRBJ1-3 genes take over; the full variable domain is DVKVTQSSRYLVKRTGEKVFLECVQDMDHENMFWYRQDPGLGLRLIYFSYDVKMKEKGDIPEGYSVSREKKERFSLILESASTNQTSMYLCASSTDRVTGNTIYFGEGSWLTVV.